Each of the 3 T cell receptor beta chains below was sequenced from the same sample in a study of cytomegalovirus exposure and HLA in healthy donors. The table came from immunoSEQ multiplex PCR; TCRdb's copy has only in-frame clones and leaves some out. The table shows some 74,000 clones, with roughly 93% occurring only once. Source material: PBMCs. These receptors all stem from a woman aged 25 to 39 in good health and CMV-seronegative.

The V call is TRBV6-5, the J call TRBJ1-2; 7 nucleotides agree with TRBD1. The CDR3 consists of 14 residues. The ends lost 1 base at V and 2 bases at J; junction bases unmatched: 1. Germline V gives CDR1 MNHEY, CDR2 SVGAGI. DNA of the CDR3: TGTGCCAGCAGTTACTGGGGACAGAACTATGGCTACACCTTC. Residues: CASSYWGQNYGYTF.

This clone has just a few counts. V is TRBV5-4 and J is TRBJ1-2; 8 positions agree with TRBD1. The germline V gene encodes CDR1 SGHNT and CDR2 YYREEE (reference sequence). This CDR3 has 14 amino acids. After removal of 1 base from V and 7 bases from J, the junction contained 6 bases not matched to a gene. The CDR3 reads CASSLQGALVGYTF. The CDR3 nucleotides are TGTGCCAGCAGCTTGCAGGGGGCGCTTGTTGGCTACACCTTC.

The chain uses TRBV30 and TRBJ1-2; D is undetermined. The CDR3 consists of 12 residues. Looked up from germline, CDR1 is GTSNPN and CDR2 is SVGIG (reference sequence). Trimming took 1 base from V and 4 from J, leaving 7 bases between them. CDR3 loop: CAWSGGSYGYTF. The CDR3 DNA reads TGTGCCTGGAGTGGAGGGTCCTATGGCTACACCTTC.